This T cell receptor (beta chain) was obtained from a study of CD8 T cells in ankylosing spondylitis. Study results and caveats: It appeared that ankylosing spondylitis blood was characterized by a TCR beta motif of under ten highly homologous variants.

The V and J ends lost 3 bases and 7 bases, in that order; junction bases with no gene match: 5. The CDR3 is 16 amino acids. Germline V CDR1 and CDR2: SGHDN, FVKESK. TCRdb independently ran MiXCR on the 5' RACE reads; one entry per CDR3 protein. The sample records fewer than 750,000 distinct CDR3 sequences, roughly 19% being singletons. About this clonotype itself: As yet, its antigen is unknown.

Specimen: blood, either unsorted or a sorted T cell fraction (not recorded which). The sequence derives from a male donor with ankylosing spondylitis. The chain recombines TRBV14 with TRBJ2-1; 14 positions agree with TRBD2. The CDR3 DNA follows: TGTGCCAGCAGCCACCAGGGACTAGCGGGAGAGAATGAGCAGTTCTTC. Translating gives CASSHQGLAGENEQFF.